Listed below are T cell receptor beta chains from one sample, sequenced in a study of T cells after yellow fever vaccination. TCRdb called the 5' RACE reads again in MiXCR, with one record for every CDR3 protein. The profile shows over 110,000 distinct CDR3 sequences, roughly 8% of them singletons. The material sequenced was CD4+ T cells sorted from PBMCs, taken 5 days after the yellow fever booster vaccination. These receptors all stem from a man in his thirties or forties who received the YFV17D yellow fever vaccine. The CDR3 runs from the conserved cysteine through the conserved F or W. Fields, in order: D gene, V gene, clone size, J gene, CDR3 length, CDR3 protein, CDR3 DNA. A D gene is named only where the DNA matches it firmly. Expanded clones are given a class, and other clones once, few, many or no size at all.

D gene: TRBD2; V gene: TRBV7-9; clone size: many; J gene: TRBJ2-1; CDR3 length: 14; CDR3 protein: CASSSSGSYNEQFF; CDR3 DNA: TGTGCCAGCAGCTCTAGCGGGTCCTACAATGAGCAGTTCTTC
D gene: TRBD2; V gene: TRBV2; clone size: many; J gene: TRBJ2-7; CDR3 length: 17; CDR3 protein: CASSPGGGLAGSYEQYF; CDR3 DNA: TGTGCCAGCAGCCCCGGGGGGGGACTAGCGGGGTCCTACGAGCAGTACTTC
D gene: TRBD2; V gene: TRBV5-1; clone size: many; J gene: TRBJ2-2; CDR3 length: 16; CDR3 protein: CASSPASSGTTGELFF; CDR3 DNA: TGCGCCAGCAGCCCAGCTTCAAGCGGGACTACCGGGGAGCTGTTTTTT
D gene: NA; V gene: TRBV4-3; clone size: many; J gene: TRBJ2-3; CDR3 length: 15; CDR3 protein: CASSQGLSGSDTQYF; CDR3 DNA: TGCGCCAGCAGCCAAGGTTTATCGGGGTCAGATACGCAGTATTTT
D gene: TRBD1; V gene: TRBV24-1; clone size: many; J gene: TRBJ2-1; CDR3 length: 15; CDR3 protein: CATSDLDRGGNEQFF; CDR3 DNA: TGTGCCACCAGTGATCTGGACAGGGGCGGTAATGAGCAGTTCTTC
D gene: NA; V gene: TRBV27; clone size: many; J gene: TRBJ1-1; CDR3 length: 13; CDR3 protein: CASSLIVDAEAFF; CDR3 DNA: TGTGCCAGCAGTTTAATAGTGGACGCTGAAGCTTTCTTT
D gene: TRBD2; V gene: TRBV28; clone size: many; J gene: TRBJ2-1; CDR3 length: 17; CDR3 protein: CASSSTLLAGAYNEQFF; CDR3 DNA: TGTGCCAGCAGTTCTACCCTCCTAGCGGGGGCCTACAATGAGCAGTTCTTC
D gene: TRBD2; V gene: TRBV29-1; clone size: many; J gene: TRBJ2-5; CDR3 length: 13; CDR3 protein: CSVVGGGQETQYF; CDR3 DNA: TGCAGCGTTGTTGGGGGGGGCCAAGAGACCCAGTACTTC
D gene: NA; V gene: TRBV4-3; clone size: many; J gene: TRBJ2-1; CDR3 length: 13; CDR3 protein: CASSSLIYNEQFF; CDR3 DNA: TGCGCCAGCAGCTCCCTTATCTACAATGAGCAGTTCTTC
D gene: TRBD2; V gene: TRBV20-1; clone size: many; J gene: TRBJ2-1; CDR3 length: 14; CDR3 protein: CSAIGTSRDNEQFF; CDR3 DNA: TGCAGTGCTATCGGGACTAGTCGGGACAATGAGCAGTTCTTC
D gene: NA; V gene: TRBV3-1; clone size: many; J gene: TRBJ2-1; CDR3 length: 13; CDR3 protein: CASSQLSLNEQFF; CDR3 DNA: TGTGCCAGCAGCCAACTAAGTCTCAATGAGCAGTTCTTC
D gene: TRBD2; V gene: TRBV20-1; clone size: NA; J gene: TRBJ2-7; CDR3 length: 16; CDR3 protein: CSARVGRGGSSYEQYF; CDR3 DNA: TGCAGTGCTAGAGTGGGGCGGGGGGGTAGCTCCTACGAGCAGTACTTC
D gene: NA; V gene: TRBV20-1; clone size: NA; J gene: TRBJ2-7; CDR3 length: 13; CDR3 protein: CSAQRQVNYEQYF; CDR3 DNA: TGCAGTGCACAGCGACAAGTAAACTACGAGCAGTACTTC
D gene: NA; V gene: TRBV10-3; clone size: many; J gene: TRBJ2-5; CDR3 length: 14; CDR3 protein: CAIRGDRVPETQYF; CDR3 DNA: TGTGCCATCAGAGGGGACCGGGTCCCAGAGACCCAGTACTTC
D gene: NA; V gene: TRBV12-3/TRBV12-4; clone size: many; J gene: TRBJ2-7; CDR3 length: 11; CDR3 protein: CASSETYEQYF; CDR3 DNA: TGTGCCAGCAGTGAGACCTACGAGCAGTACTTC
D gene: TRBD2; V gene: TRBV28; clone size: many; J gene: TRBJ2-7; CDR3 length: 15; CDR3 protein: CASSLGTSGNYEQYF; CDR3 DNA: TGTGCCAGCAGCTTGGGGACTAGCGGAAACTACGAGCAGTACTTC